Sequencing of this TCR beta chain was carried out in a study of beta chain features in type 1 diabetes. Study conclusions and caveats: No resolution was reached here on whether HLA type influences TCRB rearrangement.

Each population that was sorted was more than 95% pure. As to this clone: Its antigen is unidentified.

Sequenced material consisted of expressed TCRB transcripts (all of the isolated RNA was reverse transcribed). Repertoires were generated with immunoSEQ multiplex PCR, while TCRdb's copy carries only in-frame clones and drops some. The sample yields 850,000 to 900,000 clones, roughly a sixth seen once. The receptor's source is a woman between 18 and 29 years old in good health. Sequences were obtained from naive CD4+ T cells from blood.

The CDR3 DNA sequence: TGTGCCAGCAGTCTGACAGGGATCTATCAGCCCCAGCATTTT. It specifies CASSLTGIYQPQHF. The chain is built from TRBV2 and TRBJ1-5; TRBD1 agrees at 7 bases. The CDR3 is made up of 14 amino acids. Germline V gives CDR1 SNHLY, CDR2 FYNNEI. Trimming took 5 bases from V and 5 from J; bases not matched to a gene: 6.